This T cell receptor beta chain came from a study of OX40 agonist ivuxolimab in advanced cancers. Produced via immunoSEQ multiplex PCR; TCRdb's table is partial and in-frame only. The table lists about 82,000 clones, 75% to 90% of them singletons. Notes on this clone: The antigen is not known.

Study results and limitations: Expanded clones were, on average, more numerous among CD8+ T cells than CD4+.

Trimming removed 6 bases at V and 4 bases at J, with 9 bases between. CDR3 size: 12 residues. Germline V CDR1 and CDR2: MNHEY, SMNVEV (reference sequence). This clonotype was obtained from an adult with an advanced solid tumor such as melanoma, head and neck, liver or kidney cancer. The J gene is TRBJ1-1, the V gene TRBV27, with D unclear. The sample consisted of CD4+ or CD8+ T cells sorted from blood, taken in a trial of the OX40 agonist ivuxolimab. The CDR3 is CASRAVGTEAFF. The CDR3 DNA reads TGTGCCAGCAGGGCGGTTGGCACTGAAGCTTTCTTT.